These 25 T cell receptor beta chains came from one sample sequenced in a study of breast tumors, draining lymph nodes, adjacent tissues. MiXCR, applied by TCRdb to the multiplex PCR reads, yields one record per CDR3 protein. This table has approximately 300,000 distinct CDR3 sequences, 30% appearing once. Samples came from axillary lymph nodes draining the breast cancer. Sequenced input: axillary lymph node tissue. These receptors were obtained from a female donor with breast cancer. Some clones in this sample may be carry-over from other donors' samples.

This clonotype occurred many times. The V call is TRBV6-6, the J call TRBJ1-5; D call uncertain. V was clipped by 2 bases and J by 4 bases, with 9 bases between them. Germline assignment: CDR1 MNHNY and CDR2 SVGAGI (reference sequence). The CDR3 loop spans 14 amino acids. The CDR3 sequence is CASSYREGNQPQHF. The DNA for the CDR3 is TGTGCCAGCAGTTACCGGGAGGGAAATCAGCCCCAGCATTTT.

There are many counts of this clonotype. The chain combines TRBV2 with TRBJ2-7; 7 nucleotides line up with TRBD2. Germline loops: CDR1 SNHLY, CDR2 FYNNEI. The CDR3 totals 14 residues. Trimming cost V 4 bases and J 6 bases; bases outside gene matches: 9. The CDR3 is CASSVGLVFSEQYF. CDR3 DNA: TGTGCCAGCAGTGTCGGACTAGTCTTCTCCGAGCAGTACTTC.

This clonotype was detected only once. The chain couples TRBV29-1 to TRBJ1-5; tentative D call: TRBD1 (5 bases). The CDR3 consists of 12 residues. Germline values: CDR1 SQVTM, CDR2 ANQGSEA. Trimming removed 1 base at V and 14 bases at J, with 15 bases between. The CDR3 DNA sequence: TGCAGCGTTGAAGGGGCCGGGACCTACGAGCATTTT. Translation gives CSVEGAGTYEHF.

This clonotype has a count of ten or more. The gene calls are TRBV6-6 and TRBJ1-2, with D unresolved. V lost 0 bases and J lost 6, with 8 bases in between. There are 13 residues in the CDR3. Germline lookup yields CDR1 MNHNY and CDR2 SVGAGI (reference sequence). The CDR3 loop reads CASSYSLTDGYTF. The CDR3 DNA sequence: TGTGCCAGCAGTTACTCGTTGACGGATGGCTACACCTTC.

The sample holds many counts of this clonotype. The gene calls are TRBV19 and TRBJ1-5; D not resolved. Germline V gene lookup returns CDR1 LNHDA and CDR2 SQIVND (reference sequence). The germline V and J ends were trimmed by 5 bases and 6 bases, with 17 bases remaining between them. This CDR3 is 15 amino acids long. CDR3 protein: CASSFPRGFGQPQHF. Written as DNA, the CDR3 is TGTGCCAGTAGTTTCCCCCGTGGTTTTGGTCAGCCCCAGCATTTT.

The chain uses TRBV3-1 and TRBJ2-1; TRBD1 matches 7 bases. The V gene's germline CDR1 is LGHDT and CDR2 YNNKEL (reference sequence). The CDR3 sequence is 14 residues long. V was clipped by 8 bases and J by 2 bases; unmatched bases: 6. CDR3 sequence: CASGIGGPYNEQFF. The CDR3 DNA is TGTGCCAGCGGGATAGGGGGCCCCTACAATGAGCAGTTCTTC.

This clonotype was counted at least ten times. The chain carries TRBV24-1 and TRBJ1-2; D remains ambiguous. Trimming removed 2 bases at V and 4 bases at J, with 7 bases between. This CDR3 has 13 residues. Looked up from germline, CDR1 is KGHDR and CDR2 is SFDVKD. This chain's CDR3 is CATSDSWGYGYTF. In DNA form, the CDR3 reads TGTGCCACCAGTGATTCCTGGGGCTATGGCTACACCTTC.

This clonotype was recorded many times. V usage is TRBV7-9 and J usage is TRBJ2-1; 12 positions match TRBD2. CDR1 and CDR2 (germline): SEHNR, FQNEAQ (reference sequence). The J segment lost 7 bases and the V segment lost 0 bases, leaving 4 bases of the junction unmatched. The CDR3 sequence is 16 residues long. In nucleotides, the CDR3 is TGTGCCAGCAGCTTAGCTCGACTAGCGGGAGTGAATGAGCAGTTCTTC. Translation gives CASSLARLAGVNEQFF.

In regard to this clonotype: The CDR3 does not end in the conserved phenylalanine or tryptophan, so this is likely a read error. V and J are TRBV2 and TRBJ2-5, with TRBD2 matching 9 bases. The ends lost 4 bases at V and 7 bases at J; junction bases unmatched: 7. Germline V lookup: CDR1 SNHLY, CDR2 FYNNEI. CDR3 size: 14 residues. CDR3 DNA sequence: TGTGCCAGCAGTGCCTCTAGCGGGATCGGGACCCAGTACTCC. It codes for CASSASSGIGTQYS.

This clonotype was found many times. J is TRBJ1-5 and V is TRBV29-1, with TRBD1 identical over 11 bases. This CDR3 region has 13 residues. The germline CDR1 and CDR2 sequences are SQVTM and ANQGSEA. V lost 4 bases to trimming and J lost 6 bases; unmatched junction nucleotides: 2. Written as DNA, the CDR3 is TGCAGCGTTGTCGGGACAGGGGGTCAGCCCCAGCATTTT. This sequence encodes CSVVGTGGQPQHF. The whole variable domain, remainder taken from reference TRBV29-1 and TRBJ1-5, is SAVISQKPSRDICQRGTSLTIQCQVDSQVTMMFWYRQQPGQSLTLIATANQGSEATYESGFVIDKFPISRPNLTFSTLTVSNMSPEDSSIYLCSVVGTGGQPQHFGDGTRLSIL.

The chain links TRBV19 to TRBJ1-1; no definite D call. The CDR3 spans 15 residues. With 5 bases removed from V and 2 bases from J, the gap between germline ends came to 15 bases. Germline values: CDR1 LNHDA, CDR2 SQIVND (reference sequence). Here the CDR3 DNA reads TGTGCCAGTAGTCTTGTGGGCAGCCCAAACACTGAAGCTTTCTTT. Its translation is CASSLVGSPNTEAFF.

This clonotype was detected ten times or more. This rearrangement joins TRBV2 to TRBJ1-6; TRBD1 matches at 10 bases. V was pared by 6 bases and J by 7 bases, with 3 bases of the junction left unmatched. The germline gives CDR1 SNHLY, CDR2 FYNNEI. This CDR3 is 14 amino acids long. CDR3 sequence reads: CASRVGQGNSPLHF. The CDR3 DNA sequence: TGTGCCAGCAGGGTGGGACAGGGGAATTCACCCCTCCACTTT. The complete variable domain, with remaining parts taken from reference TRBV2 and TRBJ1-6, reads EPEVTQTPSHQVTQMGQEVILRCVPISNHLYFYWYRQILGQKVEFLVSFYNNEISEKSEIFDDQFSVERPDGSNFTLKIRSTKLEDSAMYFCASRVGQGNSPLHFGNGTRLTVT.

About this clonotype: This may arise from a read error, as a much more abundant clone is one base away. V and J are TRBV9 and TRBJ2-1; D is tentatively TRBD1 or TRBD2 (5 bases each). The germline CDR1 and CDR2 sequences are SGDLS and YYNGEE. The length of the CDR3 is 15 residues. This CDR3 is CASSVRDGTVNEPFF. The CDR3 coding sequence is TGTGCCAGCAGCGTACGGGACGGAACAGTCAATGAGCCGTTCTTC.

This clonotype was found many times. V gene TRBV12-3 or TRBV12-4 combines with J gene TRBJ2-2; TRBD2 agrees at 7 bases. After removal of 3 bases from V and 6 bases from J, the junction contained 7 bases not matched to a gene. This CDR3 comprises 15 residues. CDR3 sequence reads: CASSLVAGAPGELFF. CDR3 DNA sequence: TGTGCCAGCAGTTTGGTCGCGGGAGCCCCCGGGGAGCTGTTTTTT.

This clonotype occurred a few times. The chain combines TRBV20-1 with TRBJ1-1; D ambiguous. The germline gives CDR1 DFQATT, CDR2 SNEGSKA (reference sequence). Trimming stripped 2 bases from V and 0 bases from J, with 7 bases between. The length of the CDR3 is 13 residues. The CDR3 spells CSARWTVNTEAFF. The CDR3 nucleotides read TGCAGTGCTAGATGGACGGTGAACACTGAAGCTTTCTTT.

This clonotype was detected ten times or more. The DNA is omitted, as the CDR3 cannot be located on it reliably, and the CDR3 follows TCRdb's listing. This rearrangement joins TRBV19 to TRBJ2-2. The CDR3 is 12 residues long, counting both termini. Germline lookup yields CDR1 LNHDA and CDR2 SQIVND (reference sequence). CDR3 protein: CASSFGNGELFF.

The V and J genes are TRBV3-1 and TRBJ2-6; the D gene could be TRBD1 or TRBD2 (5 bases each). Trimming stripped 4 bases from V and 2 bases from J, with 12 bases between. Germline V lookup: CDR1 LGHDT, CDR2 YNNKEL (reference sequence). This CDR3 is 16 amino acids long. The CDR3 spells CASSPHQGPGANVLTF. The CDR3 bases are TGTGCCAGCAGCCCCCATCAGGGACCTGGGGCCAACGTCCTGACTTTC.

The chain combines TRBV20-1 with TRBJ2-5; D is tentatively TRBD1 or TRBD2 (5 bases each). Looked up from germline, CDR1 is DFQATT and CDR2 is SNEGSKA (reference sequence). The CDR3 is 11 amino acids. V lost 5 bases and J lost 6, with 10 bases in between. CDR3 amino acids: CSADEGQTQYF. The CDR3 DNA sequence: TGCAGTGCTGACGAGGGACAGACCCAGTACTTC.

The sample holds many counts of this clonotype. This rearrangement joins TRBV4-1 to TRBJ2-5, with 7 bases fitting TRBD2. After removal of 4 bases from V and 5 bases from J, the junction contained 10 bases not matched to a gene. The CDR3 length is 15 residues. Germline CDR1 reads MGHRA; CDR2 reads YSYEKL. Here the CDR3 reads CASSLGGIGAETQYF. The CDR3 bases are TGCGCCAGCAGCCTCGGGGGGATAGGGGCTGAGACCCAGTACTTC.

This clonotype appeared once. V is TRBV6-1 and J is TRBJ2-4; 7 nucleotides align to TRBD1. Germline V gene lookup returns CDR1 MNHNS and CDR2 SASEGT. Trimming removed 3 bases from V and 4 bases from J; junction bases left unmatched: 9. This CDR3 has 16 residues. The chain's CDR3 is CASSESTGKGKNIQYF. CDR3 bases: TGTGCCAGCAGTGAGTCGACAGGGAAAGGTAAAAACATTCAGTACTTC.

This clonotype was counted ten times or more. V and J are TRBV20-1 and TRBJ2-1; possible D gene TRBD1, 6 bases. The CDR3 is made up of 12 amino acids. CDR1 is DFQATT, CDR2 SNEGSKA, per germline (reference sequence). V was pared by 4 bases and J by 8 bases, with 12 bases between. CDR3 sequence reads: CSATGAVDEQFF. CDR3 nucleotide sequence: TGCAGTGCTACAGGGGCCGTCGATGAGCAGTTCTTC.

This clonotype came up many times. The rearrangement joins TRBV5-5 to TRBJ2-7; a weak D match, TRBD2 (6 bases). This CDR3 has 14 residues. Trimming stripped 0 bases from V and 4 bases from J, with 11 bases between. CDR1 is SGHKS and CDR2 is YYEKEE in the germline V gene (reference sequence). The CDR3 reads CASSLVEGAYEQYF. DNA for the CDR3: TGTGCCAGCAGCTTGGTGGAGGGAGCGTACGAGCAGTACTTC.

On this clonotype itself: The conserved phenylalanine or tryptophan normally closing the CDR3 is absent here, so this likely arose from a read error. The DNA is left out, because the CDR3 cannot be placed on it with certainty; the CDR3 is given as TCRdb lists it. This rearrangement joins TRBV29-1 to TRBJ1-2; the table assigns TRBD1, which was not confirmed against the DNA. Germline CDR1 reads SQVTM; CDR2 reads ANQGSEA. The CDR3 is made up of 12 amino acids, end residues included. CDR3 amino acids: CSVYVQDYGYAS.

The genes are TRBV6-5 and TRBJ1-4; 7 positions match TRBD1. Trimming at V came to 7 bases and at J to 4 bases, leaving 15 bases not matched to a gene. The CDR3 has 17 amino acids. Germline CDR1 reads MNHEY; CDR2 reads SVGAGI. The DNA of the CDR3 is TGTGCCAGCAAGCACCAGAGAACAGGGGCGCTTAATGAAAAACTGTTTTTT. Amino acids: CASKHQRTGALNEKLFF.

This clonotype came up many times. The V gene is TRBV30, the J gene TRBJ1-2; no reliable D call. Trimming cost V 5 bases and J 5 bases, with 15 bases left between them. This CDR3 region has 13 residues. Germline CDR1 is GTSNPN and CDR2 is SVGIG (reference sequence). This CDR3 reads CAWDPGPGYGYTF. The DNA for the CDR3 is TGTGCCTGGGACCCTGGCCCGGGGTATGGCTACACCTTC. Together with reference TRBV30 and TRBJ1-2, the CDR3 gives the full variable domain: SQTIHQWPATLVQPVGSPLSLECTVEGTSNPNLYWYRQAAGRGLQLLFYSVGIGQISSEVPQNLSASRPQDRQFILSSKKLLLSDSGFYLCAWDPGPGYGYTFGSGTRLTVV.